Presented here are 4 T cell receptor beta chains from one specimen sequenced in a study of T-cell reconstitution after alpha-beta-depleted transplantation in children. Using unique molecular identifiers, the investigators prepared the TCRbeta library. Each CDR3 protein is one row after TCRdb ran MiXCR on the PCR reads. The profile shows hundreds of thousands of distinct CDR3 sequences, approximately 10% of them singletons. Here the sequenced sample was PBMCs from the stem cell graft donor, taken from the stem cell graft. All receptors derive from a human donor who donated a stem cell graft to a child with acute myeloid leukemia.

This clonotype has more than one count but fewer than ten. The chain recombines TRBV19 with TRBJ1-5; D possibly corresponds to TRBD1 (5 bases). The germline V and J ends were trimmed by 4 bases and 7 bases, with 11 bases remaining between them. This CDR3 has 13 amino acids. Germline assignment: CDR1 LNHDA and CDR2 SQIVND (reference sequence). CDR3 coding DNA: TGTGCCAGTAGTACGAGGGGAATCCAGCCCCAGCATTTT. The encoded protein is CASSTRGIQPQHF.

The chain joins TRBV4-3 to TRBJ2-3; D is ambiguous. The CDR3 has 14 amino acids. Germline CDR1 is LGHNA and CDR2 is YSLEER. V was cut by 1 base and J by 2 bases, with 7 bases left in between. Here the CDR3 reads CASSQGRPTDTQYF. DNA for the CDR3: TGCGCCAGCAGCCAAGGACGACCCACAGATACGCAGTATTTT.

This clonotype was seen at least ten times. This chain joins TRBV20-1 and TRBJ2-7; 13 positions agree with TRBD2. The CDR3 length is 17 residues. The germline CDR1 and CDR2 sequences are DFQATT and SNEGSKA (reference sequence). The V gene end was trimmed by 5 bases and the J gene end by 5 bases; junction bases not matched to a gene: 15. The CDR3 spells CSASHPGTSGTGNEQYF. CDR3 bases: TGCAGTGCTTCTCACCCCGGGACTAGCGGGACCGGGAACGAGCAGTACTTC.

This clonotype was observed a handful of times. The chain recombines TRBV5-1 with TRBJ2-3; D is ambiguous. The CDR3 is 16 residues long. Germline-derived CDR1 and CDR2 are SGHRS and YFSETQ. Trimming removed 0 bases at V and 2 bases at J, with 13 bases between. CDR3 sequence: CASSLAPSGSTDTQYF. CDR3 nucleotide sequence: TGCGCCAGCAGCTTGGCGCCCTCTGGATCCACAGATACGCAGTATTTT.